The 29 T cell receptor beta chains below come from one sample, sequenced in a study of PD-1 blockade in mismatch repair-deficient tumors (dated by TCRdb to between 2016 and 2019). The library was prepared using the immunoSEQ multiplex PCR assay. Entries here come from immuneACCESS through TCRdb and include only in-frame sequences with V and J called. Some clones fail to appear in such tables; in the studies checked, an unresolved V gene covers under half of the shortfall, and the cause of the remainder is unknown. The sample includes about 120,000 clones, with around 83% observed a single time. The ten largest clones represent roughly 13% of the sample. This specimen consisted of peripheral blood, obtained 44 weeks after starting pembrolizumab. Receptor source: an adult with mismatch repair-deficient cancer.

The chain has TRBV19 and TRBJ2-7; 7 positions agree with TRBD1. Germline lookup yields CDR1 LNHDA and CDR2 SQIVND (reference sequence). The CDR3 has 16 amino acids. The junction had 12 bases not matched to a gene; V was cut back by 2 bases and J by 5 bases. CDR3 protein: CASSIPDRERPHEQYF. CDR3 DNA sequence: TGTGCCAGTAGTATACCCGACAGGGAGAGGCCGCACGAGCAGTACTTC.

The gene calls are TRBV11-3 and TRBJ2-7; D possibly uses TRBD1 or TRBD2 (5 bases each). This CDR3 has 13 amino acids. V was cut by 1 base and J by 3 bases, with 7 bases left in between. CDR1 is SGHNT and CDR2 is YENEEA in the germline V gene. CDR3 residues: CASSLAGRYEQYF. As DNA, the CDR3 is TGTGCCAGCAGCTTAGCGGGGCGCTACGAGCAGTACTTC.

This clone was recorded once. This chain joins TRBV28 and TRBJ2-6; no definite D call. V lost 7 bases and J lost 0, with 4 bases in between. CDR3 length equals 13 residues. Germline assignment: CDR1 MDHEN and CDR2 SYDVKM. As DNA, the CDR3 is TGTGCCAGCATCGACTCTGGGGCCAACGTCCTGACTTTC. Translating it yields CASIDSGANVLTF.

The gene calls are TRBV15 and TRBJ2-5; perhaps TRBD1 as D (6 bases). V was trimmed by 1 base and J by 5 bases, leaving 11 bases between them. The CDR3 runs 14 residues. In germline, CDR1 is LNHNV, CDR2 YYDKDF (reference sequence). CDR3 nucleotides: TGTGCCACCAGCAGAGTGTCAGGGGTGGAGACCCAGTACTTC. The encoded protein is CATSRVSGVETQYF.

The chain joins TRBV10-3 to TRBJ1-3; no definite D call. This CDR3 comprises 16 residues. Deletions cut 0 bases from V and 0 bases from J, with 9 bases between. From germline, CDR1 is ENHRY and CDR2 SYGVKD. The chain's CDR3 is CAISESWTHSGNTIYF. CDR3 bases: TGTGCCATCAGTGAGTCTTGGACTCACTCTGGAAACACCATATATTTT.

V and J are TRBV5-6 and TRBJ2-5; 10 bases fit TRBD1. CDR1 is SGHDT and CDR2 is YYEEEE in the germline V gene. CDR3 size: 15 residues. The ends lost 4 bases at V and 5 bases at J; junction bases unmatched: 8. The chain's CDR3 is CASSQSTGGRETQYF. DNA of the CDR3: TGTGCCAGCAGCCAGTCGACAGGGGGCCGTGAGACCCAGTACTTC.

This clone was observed once. The rearrangement links TRBV21-1 to TRBJ2-2; TRBD1, the table's D call, was not compared with the DNA. TRBV21-1 is flagged as a pseudogene. This CDR3 spans 19 amino acids. CDR3 sequence (DNA): TGTGCCAGCAGCCCCAGACAGAGACAGGGGGCGCCGGGCACCGGGGAGCTGTTTTTT. Its protein product is CASSPRQRQGAPGTGELFF.

The V gene is TRBV7-3, the J gene TRBJ2-6; D remains ambiguous. The CDR3 has 19 residues. Trimming took 0 bases from V and 0 from J, leaving 15 bases between them. CDR1 and CDR2 from the germline V gene are SGHTA and FQGTGA. CDR3 nucleotide sequence: TGTGCCAGCAGCTTAACGGAAGGGTTCACCACCTCTGGGGCCAACGTCCTGACTTTC. This sequence encodes CASSLTEGFTTSGANVLTF.

In this sample, this clone turned up once. CDR3 DNA sequence: TGTGCCAGCAGCTTAGCGCTGGGAGGAACTGGAAACACCATATATTTT. It specifies CASSLALGGTGNTIYF. This chain connects TRBV7-8 to TRBJ1-3; unclear D gene. The V end lost 0 bases, the J end lost 2 bases, and 11 bases lay between the germline ends. The CDR3 is 16 amino acids. In germline, CDR1 is SGHVS, CDR2 FQNEAQ.

The chain employs TRBV5-1 and TRBJ2-5; D ambiguous. Germline V CDR1 and CDR2: SGHRS, YFSETQ. Trimming left V 2 bases short and J 2 bases short, with 7 bases between. CDR3 length equals 13 residues. The CDR3 DNA is TGCGCCAGCAGCTTTGACGGGCAAGAGACCCAGTACTTC. It translates to CASSFDGQETQYF.

V and J are TRBV9 and TRBJ2-1; 15 nucleotides match TRBD2. The germline V gene encodes CDR1 SGDLS and CDR2 YYNGEE. This CDR3 is built from 16 residues. V was pared by 3 bases and J by 8 bases, with 6 bases of the junction left unmatched. The CDR3 here is CASSAGLAGGGDEQFF. The CDR3 region has the DNA TGTGCCAGCAGCGCGGGACTAGCGGGAGGCGGGGATGAGCAGTTCTTC.

The V and J genes are TRBV27 and TRBJ2-3; TRBD2 matches 11 bases. Germline V gives CDR1 MNHEY, CDR2 SMNVEV (reference sequence). The ends lost 3 bases at V and 7 bases at J; junction bases unmatched: 6. The CDR3 is 15 amino acids. CDR3 in DNA: TGTGCCAGCAGTTTCTTAGCGGGAGGGAGGAATACGCAGTATTTT. It encodes CASSFLAGGRNTQYF.

The chain carries TRBV7-3 and TRBJ2-2; perhaps TRBD2 as D (6 bases). This CDR3 is built from 16 residues. V shed 0 bases and J shed 4 bases, with 12 bases lying between them. Germline V CDR1 and CDR2: SGHTA, FQGTGA. Here the CDR3 reads CASSLTSGEITGELFF. The CDR3 region has the DNA TGTGCCAGCAGCTTAACGTCGGGGGAAATCACCGGGGAGCTGTTTTTT. Full variable domain (outside the CDR3, taken from reference TRBV7-3 and TRBJ2-2): GAGVSQTPSNKVTEKGKYVELRCDPISGHTALYWYRQSLGQGPEFLIYFQGTGAADDSGLPNDRFFAVRPEGSVSTLKIQRTERGDSAVYLCASSLTSGEITGELFFGEGSRLTVL.

This rearrangement joins TRBV27 to TRBJ2-4; 13 bases are a match to TRBD2. The CDR3 has 18 residues. CDR1 is MNHEY, CDR2 SMNVEV, per germline (reference sequence). V shed 2 bases, J shed 4 bases, and the junction held 8 bases outside the gene matches. The CDR3 DNA reads as TGTGCCAGCAGTTTAATGCCGCCGGGACTAGCGGGAAAAAACATTCAGTACTTC. This codes for CASSLMPPGLAGKNIQYF.

This clone was counted once. V gene TRBV5-1 combines with J gene TRBJ2-5; either TRBD1 or TRBD2 may supply D (6 bases each). Trimming took 0 bases from V and 4 from J, leaving 13 bases between them. CDR3 length: 15 residues. CDR1 SGHRS and CDR2 YFSETQ come from the germline V gene. CDR3: CASSLDRGPLETQYF. The CDR3 nucleotides read TGCGCCAGCAGCTTGGACCGGGGGCCCTTAGAGACCCAGTACTTC.

The chain links TRBV18 to TRBJ1-4, with a weak D call TRBD1 (5 bases). Germline CDR1 KGHSH, CDR2 LQKENI. Deletions cut 1 base from V and 6 bases from J, with 12 bases between. This CDR3 region has 15 residues. CDR3 nucleotide sequence: TGTGCCAGCTCACCACGGGACCAACAGCATGAAAAACTGTTTTTT. This codes for CASSPRDQQHEKLFF.

This clone came up once. The CDR3 DNA reads TGCAGCGTTGAAGGACAGCGATACGAGCAGTACTTC. This translates into CSVEGQRYEQYF. This chain joins TRBV29-1 and TRBJ2-7; tentatively, D is TRBD1 (5 bases). Trimming removed 1 base at V and 4 bases at J, with 8 bases between. The CDR3 is 12 amino acids. Per the germline V gene, CDR1 is SQVTM and CDR2 is ANQGSEA.

This chain links TRBV7-8 with TRBJ1-5; 7 nucleotides align to TRBD1. CDR1 and CDR2 (germline): SGHVS, FQNEAQ. Trimming cost V 4 bases and J 6 bases; bases outside gene matches: 9. The CDR3 loop spans 15 amino acids. The CDR3 DNA reads TGTGCCAGCAGCTCCGGGACAGCTCAATCTCAGCCCCAGCATTTT. Protein: CASSSGTAQSQPQHF.

The chain links TRBV11-2 to TRBJ2-3, with TRBD2 matching 7 bases. Germline V gene data show CDR1 as SGHAT and CDR2 as FQNNGV. The trim removed 1 base at V and 2 bases at J, leaving 6 bases unmatched. CDR3 length equals 16 residues. The CDR3 DNA sequence: TGTGCCAGCAGCTTAGTTAGGACTAGTCTCACAGATACGCAGTATTTT. Amino acids: CASSLVRTSLTDTQYF.

The rearrangement links TRBV4-3 to TRBJ2-7; D might be TRBD2 (6 bases). The CDR3 sequence is 15 residues long. CDR1 LGHNA and CDR2 YSLEER come from the germline V gene. Between the trimmed V and J ends, which lost 1 base and 2 bases, there was a span of 12 bases. CDR3 bases: TGCGCCAGCAGCCAAGTCCGGGAGTCACCCTACGAGCAGTACTTC. The encoded protein is CASSQVRESPYEQYF.

This clone was picked up one time. The chain links TRBV15 to TRBJ2-7, with TRBD2 as a possible D gene (6 bases). CDR3 length: 14 residues. The germline CDR1 and CDR2 sequences are LNHNV and YYDKDF (reference sequence). The V and J ends lost 2 bases and 3 bases respectively, with 11 bases between them. The CDR3: CATSRSGSFYEQYF. In DNA form, the CDR3 reads TGTGCCACCAGCAGATCCGGGAGCTTCTACGAGCAGTACTTC.

CDR3 DNA: TGTGCCACCAGCAGAGATTTCTGGAGGCCGGATGAGCAGTTCTTC. It specifies CATSRDFWRPDEQFF. The gene calls are TRBV15 and TRBJ2-1; D might be TRBD2 (5 bases). The CDR3 loop spans 15 amino acids. V was cut by 0 bases and J by 8 bases, with 14 bases left in between. Germline CDR1 and CDR2: LNHNV and YYDKDF (reference sequence).

The chain combines TRBV14 with TRBJ2-7; the match to TRBD1 covers 9 bases. This CDR3 is built from 15 residues. With 3 bases clipped from V and 3 bases from J, the junction kept 6 bases outside the gene matches. Germline V gene data show CDR1 as SGHDN and CDR2 as FVKESK. The CDR3, as DNA: TGTGCCAGCAGCCACCCCGGGACAGGGTACTACGAGCAGTACTTC. Encoded protein: CASSHPGTGYYEQYF.

V and J are TRBV11-3 and TRBJ1-1, with D possibly TRBD1 on 6 matching bases. Germline V gene lookup returns CDR1 SGHNT and CDR2 YENEEA. With 2 bases removed from V and 1 base from J, the gap between germline ends came to 17 bases. There are 17 residues in the CDR3. CDR3 in DNA: TGTGCCAGCAGCTTAAATCGGCGGGGGCCTGGGAACACTGAAGCTTTCTTT. The encoded protein is CASSLNRRGPGNTEAFF.

This chain connects TRBV13 to TRBJ1-1; 9 nucleotides align to TRBD1. The CDR3 is 17 amino acids. Unmatched junction bases numbered 13, after V lost 5 bases and J lost 3 bases. Germline V gene sequence: CDR1 PRHDT, CDR2 FYEKMQ (reference sequence). The CDR3: CASSNLLTGGAYTEAFF. In DNA, the CDR3 is TGTGCCAGCAGCAATCTTCTTACAGGGGGCGCGTACACTGAAGCTTTCTTT.

This clone was observed a handful of times. The chain links TRBV4-3 to TRBJ1-2; D ambiguous. This CDR3 spans 14 amino acids. The germline gives CDR1 LGHNA, CDR2 YSLEER. Between the trimmed V and J ends, which lost 2 bases and 8 bases, there was a span of 15 bases. The CDR3 DNA reads TGCGCCAGCAGCCAATGGCGGGCGGGAGGGGGCTACACCTTC. Protein product: CASSQWRAGGGYTF.

The chain employs TRBV6-4 and TRBJ2-6; a possible D gene is TRBD2 (5 bases). The CDR3 is made up of 15 amino acids. V lost 3 bases to trimming and J lost 0 bases, with 6 bases between them. Germline CDR1 and CDR2: MRHNA and SNTAGT. CDR3 in DNA: TGTGCCAGCAGTGAGGAGGTCTCTGGGGCCAACGTCCTGACTTTC. Its translation: CASSEEVSGANVLTF.

The chain couples TRBV19 to TRBJ2-7, with 8 bases that match TRBD2. The germline V gene encodes CDR1 LNHDA and CDR2 SQIVND (reference sequence). The CDR3 is 15 residues long. J was trimmed by 0 bases and V by 6 bases; bases with no gene match: 7. The DNA for the CDR3 is TGTGCCAGTAGCGGACTAGCTGCGAGCTCCTACGAGCAGTACTTC. Residues: CASSGLAASSYEQYF.

The CDR3 sequence is CATSSPGLALNEQFF. CDR3 sequence (DNA): TGTGCCACCAGCAGCCCGGGACTAGCTTTGAATGAGCAGTTCTTC. The rearrangement links TRBV15 to TRBJ2-1; 9 nucleotides line up with TRBD2. The CDR3 covers 15 residues. In germline, CDR1 is LNHNV, CDR2 YYDKDF (reference sequence). V was pared by 3 bases and J by 7 bases, with 7 bases of the junction left unmatched.